The 10 T cell receptor beta chains below all came from one sample that was sequenced in a study of shared clonotypes between healthy human individuals. Clones were sequenced by immunoSEQ multiplex PCR, and TCRdb holds only the in-frame ones, with some missing. The repertoire holds some 2,000,000 clones, with 95% as singletons. The sample was naive CD4+ T cells sorted from blood. The subset denotes: CD45RA+ positively selected. These receptors all come from a man aged 18 to 30 in good health.

This chain links TRBV29-1 with TRBJ2-3; weak D call: TRBD1 (5 bases). The CDR3 extends over 12 amino acids. Trimming shortened V by 6 bases and J by 2 bases, and 9 bases separated the two germline ends. CDR1 SQVTM and CDR2 ANQGSEA come from the germline V gene. The CDR3 loop is CSVTRDTDTQYF. In DNA form, the CDR3 reads TGCAGCGTCACCAGGGACACAGATACGCAGTATTTT.

DNA for the CDR3: TGTGCCAGCAGTGGGGCGGCAGGGGACACCGGGGAGCTGTTTTTT. It is translated as CASSGAAGDTGELFF. This chain links TRBV2 with TRBJ2-2; D possibly corresponds to TRBD1 (6 bases). V was cut by 4 bases and J by 3 bases, with 12 bases left in between. Per germline, CDR1 SNHLY and CDR2 FYNNEI. The CDR3 has 15 amino acids.

The CDR3 here is CAVGLQETIELFF. The CDR3, as DNA: TGTGCCGTCGGACTCCAGGAAACGATTGAGCTGTTTTTT. The chain joins TRBV10-3 to TRBJ2-2; D possibly corresponds to TRBD2 (5 bases). Germline CDR1 and CDR2: ENHRY and SYGVKD. CDR3 length: 13 residues. V was cut by 11 bases and J by 11 bases, with 21 bases left in between.

This chain uses TRBV30 with TRBJ1-4, with D uncertain. From germline, CDR1 is GTSNPN and CDR2 SVGIG (reference sequence). The CDR3 runs 16 residues. Trimming cost V 2 bases and J 8 bases, with 21 bases left between them. The CDR3: CAWSPTLWGGSEKLFF. DNA of the CDR3: TGTGCCTGGAGTCCCACCCTTTGGGGTGGGTCCGAAAAACTGTTTTTT.

The chain is built from TRBV29-1 and TRBJ1-1, with D possibly matching TRBD1 (6 bases). This CDR3 region has 14 residues. Germline CDR1 and CDR2: SQVTM and ANQGSEA. V lost 6 bases to trimming and J lost 0 bases, with 14 bases between them. For the CDR3, the DNA is TGCAGCGTCCAGGCGGGACACCTGAACACTGAAGCTTTCTTT. It encodes CSVQAGHLNTEAFF. Full variable domain (outside the CDR3, taken from reference TRBV29-1 and TRBJ1-1): SAVISQKPSRDICQRGTSLTIQCQVDSQVTMMFWYRQQPGQSLTLIATANQGSEATYESGFVIDKFPISRPNLTFSTLTVSNMSPEDSSIYLCSVQAGHLNTEAFFGQGTRLTVV.

The chain combines TRBV2 with TRBJ2-5, with TRBD2 as a possible D gene (6 bases). V was cut by 4 bases and J by 2 bases, with 11 bases left in between. This CDR3 contains 14 residues. Germline lookup yields CDR1 SNHLY and CDR2 FYNNEI. The CDR3 spells CASSAFGLQETQYF. The DNA of the CDR3 is TGTGCCAGCAGTGCATTCGGACTACAAGAGACCCAGTACTTC. The variable domain in full, with the rest retrieved from reference TRBV2 and TRBJ2-5, is EPEVTQTPSHQVTQMGQEVILRCVPISNHLYFYWYRQILGQKVEFLVSFYNNEISEKSEIFDDQFSVERPDGSNFTLKIRSTKLEDSAMYFCASSAFGLQETQYFGPGTRLLVL.

V usage is TRBV5-1 and J usage is TRBJ1-6; D gene ambiguous. Germline CDR1 SGHRS, CDR2 YFSETQ. This CDR3 spans 13 amino acids. With 5 bases removed from V and 7 bases from J, the gap between germline ends came to 10 bases. CDR3 sequence reads: CASRDDMNSPLHF. The CDR3 DNA follows: TGCGCCAGCAGGGACGACATGAATTCACCCCTCCACTTT.

This clone was recorded once. At one of its ends the junction is not consistent with the germline gene, which may arise from a read error. This chain links TRBV7-7 with TRBJ2-2; D is unresolved. The length of the CDR3 is 17 residues. Germline V gene sequence: CDR1 SSHAT, CDR2 FNYEAQ (reference sequence). The DNA of the CDR3 is TGTGCTAGCAGCTACGACTTAACGGGCCGTTTCACCGGGGAGCTGTTTTTT. It encodes CASSYDLTGRFTGELFF.

The rearrangement uses TRBV9 and TRBJ2-3; 8 bases match TRBD1. CDR1 and CDR2 (germline): SGDLS, YYNGEE. V was clipped by 4 bases and J by 3 bases; unmatched bases: 4. This CDR3 has 14 residues. The CDR3 DNA sequence: TGTGCCAGCAGCACCCGGACAGGGACAGATACGCAGTATTTT. Translated, it gives CASSTRTGTDTQYF.

This clone was observed once. The J gene is TRBJ1-4, the V gene TRBV28; D remains ambiguous. Deletions cut 6 bases from V and 0 bases from J, with 5 bases between. The germline gives CDR1 MDHEN, CDR2 SYDVKM. The CDR3 consists of 13 residues. CDR3 DNA: TGTGCCAGCAGCTCAGCAACTAATGAAAAACTGTTTTTT. Translating it yields CASSSATNEKLFF.